The entry below gives a single T cell receptor beta chain sequence along with its context. Its antigen is currently unknown. The authors ran a second PCR of 7 to 11 cycles using a sample-barcoded 5' primer and a J-beta primer mix. TCRdb used MiXCR to reprocess the 5' RACE reads, holding one entry per CDR3 protein. Of about 970,000 distinct CDR3 sequences listed, 51% are singletons. Germline values: CDR1 SGHAT, CDR2 FQNNGV. Trimming removed 0 bases from V and 5 bases from J, with 17 bases in between. The CDR3 contains 17 residues. These data originate in a study of blood T cells in healthy people across ages. Whole-study findings and limits: Per million T cells, TCR beta diversity dropped roughly linearly as age increased.

This rearrangement joins TRBV11-2 to TRBJ2-1; tentatively, D is TRBD2 (5 bases). The sample comprised blood. This clonotype was obtained from an older woman in good health. The CDR3 loop reads CASSLDSPREEDNEQFF. Written as DNA, the CDR3 is TGTGCCAGCAGCTTAGATTCTCCACGAGAGGAGGACAATGAGCAGTTCTTC.